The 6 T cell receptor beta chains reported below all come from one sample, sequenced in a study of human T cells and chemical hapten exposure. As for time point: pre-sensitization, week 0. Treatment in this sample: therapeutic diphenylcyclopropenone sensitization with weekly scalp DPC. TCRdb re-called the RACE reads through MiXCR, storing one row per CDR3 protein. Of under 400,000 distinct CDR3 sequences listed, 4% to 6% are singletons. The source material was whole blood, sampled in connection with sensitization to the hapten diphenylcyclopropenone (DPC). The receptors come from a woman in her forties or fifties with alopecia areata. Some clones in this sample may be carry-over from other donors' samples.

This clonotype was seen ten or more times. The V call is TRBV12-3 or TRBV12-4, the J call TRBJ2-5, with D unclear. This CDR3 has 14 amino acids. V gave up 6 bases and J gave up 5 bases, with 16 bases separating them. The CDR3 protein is CASRDLGPLETQYF. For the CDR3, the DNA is TGTGCCAGCAGAGATCTCGGACCGCTGGAGACCCAGTACTTC.

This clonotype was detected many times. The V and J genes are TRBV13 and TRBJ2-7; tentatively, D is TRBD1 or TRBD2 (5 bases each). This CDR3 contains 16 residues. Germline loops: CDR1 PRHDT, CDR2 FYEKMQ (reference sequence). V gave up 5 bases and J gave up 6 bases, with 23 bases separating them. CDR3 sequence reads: CASSPPGHPNGVEQYF. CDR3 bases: TGTGCCAGCAGCCCTCCAGGGCACCCGAACGGGGTCGAGCAGTACTTC.

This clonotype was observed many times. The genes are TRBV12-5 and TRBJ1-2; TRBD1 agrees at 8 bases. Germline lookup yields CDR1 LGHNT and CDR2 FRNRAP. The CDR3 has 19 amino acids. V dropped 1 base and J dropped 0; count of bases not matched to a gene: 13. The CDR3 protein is CASGLDHPTGGQPNYGYTF. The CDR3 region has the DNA TGTGCTAGTGGTTTGGACCACCCAACAGGGGGGCAGCCTAACTATGGCTACACCTTC.

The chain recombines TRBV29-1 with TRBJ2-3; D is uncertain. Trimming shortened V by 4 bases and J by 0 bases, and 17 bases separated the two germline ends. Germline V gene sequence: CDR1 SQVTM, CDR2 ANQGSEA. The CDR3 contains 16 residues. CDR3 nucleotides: TGCAGCGTTGTGACGGAGATGAAAGCTAGCACAGATACGCAGTATTTT. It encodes CSVVTEMKASTDTQYF.

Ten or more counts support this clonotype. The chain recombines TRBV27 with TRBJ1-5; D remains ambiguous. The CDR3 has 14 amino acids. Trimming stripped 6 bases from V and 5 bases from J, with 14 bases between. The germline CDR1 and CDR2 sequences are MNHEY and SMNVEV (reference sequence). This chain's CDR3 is CASRPLNRDQPQHF. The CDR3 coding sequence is TGTGCCAGCAGGCCCCTGAATAGGGATCAGCCCCAGCATTTT.

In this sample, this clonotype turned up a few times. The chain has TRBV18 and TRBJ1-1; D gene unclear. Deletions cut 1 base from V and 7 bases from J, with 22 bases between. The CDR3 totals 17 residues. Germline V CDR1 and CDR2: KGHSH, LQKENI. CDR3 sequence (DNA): TGTGCCAGCTCACCACGGCCGGGTTCGGTCTATAGCGGTGAAGCTTTCTTT. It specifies CASSPRPGSVYSGEAFF. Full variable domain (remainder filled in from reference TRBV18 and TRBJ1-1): NAGVMQNPRHLVRRRGQEARLRCSPMKGHSHVYWYRQLPEEGLKFMVYLQKENIIDESGMPKERFSAEFPKEGPSILRIQQVVRGDSAAYFCASSPRPGSVYSGEAFFGQGTRLTVV.